The 23 T cell receptor beta chains listed next were all sequenced from one sample in a study of response to subunit inactivated influenza vaccine. A single record per CDR3 protein comes from TCRdb applying MiXCR to the RT-PCR reads. Counted here are a few hundred thousand distinct CDR3 sequences, roughly 7.9% occurring once; the ten biggest clones make up over 10%. Sequenced material: PBMCs from blood, taken 23 to 25 months after vaccination. These receptors were collected from a man between 50 and 75 years old who received an inactivated influenza vaccine.

The rearrangement links TRBV2 to TRBJ2-3, with TRBD2 identical over 7 bases. The CDR3 length is 16 residues. Looked up from germline, CDR1 is SNHLY and CDR2 is FYNNEI. The J segment lost 1 base and the V segment lost 2 bases, leaving 6 bases of the junction unmatched. CDR3 sequence: CASSERRLAGTDTQYF. For the CDR3, the DNA is TGTGCCAGCAGTGAAAGGAGACTAGCAGGCACAGATACGCAGTATTTT. Together with reference TRBV2 and TRBJ2-3, the CDR3 gives the full variable domain: EPEVTQTPSHQVTQMGQEVILRCVPISNHLYFYWYRQILGQKVEFLVSFYNNEISEKSEIFDDQFSVERPDGSNFTLKIRSTKLEDSAMYFCASSERRLAGTDTQYFGPGTRLTVL.

This clonotype was found many times. The J gene is TRBJ2-7, the V gene TRBV20-1; D assignment may be TRBD1 or TRBD2 (5 bases each). The V end lost 0 bases, the J end lost 6 bases, and 12 bases lay between the germline ends. The CDR3 has 13 residues. Germline V gene lookup returns CDR1 DFQATT and CDR2 SNEGSKA (reference sequence). CDR3 residues: CSAREVLRGEQYF. The CDR3 DNA sequence: TGCAGTGCTAGAGAGGTCCTGAGGGGCGAGCAGTACTTC.

This clonotype was detected only a few times. The chain is built from TRBV20-1 and TRBJ2-1; 12 nucleotides align to TRBD2. Looked up from germline, CDR1 is DFQATT and CDR2 is SNEGSKA (reference sequence). CDR3 length equals 15 residues. V shed 6 bases and J 5 bases; nucleotides not matched to a gene: 8. For the CDR3, the DNA is TGCAGTGCGAGGTGGACTAGCGGGATGGACAATGAGCAGTTCTTC. Translation: CSARWTSGMDNEQFF.

This clonotype was counted only a few times. The V gene is TRBV18, the J gene TRBJ1-1; 9 positions agree with TRBD1. The CDR3 length is 18 residues. The junction had 11 bases not matched to a gene; V was cut back by 3 bases and J by 0 bases. Germline assignment: CDR1 KGHSH and CDR2 LQKENI. The CDR3 sequence is CASSPLTGTGNMNTEAFF. The CDR3 DNA reads as TGTGCCAGCTCACCTCTAACCGGGACAGGGAACATGAACACTGAAGCTTTCTTT.

A few counts support this clonotype. This chain links TRBV5-1 with TRBJ1-6, with TRBD1 matching over 7 bases. V shed 2 bases and J 14 bases; nucleotides not matched to a gene: 13. The CDR3 loop spans 15 amino acids. Germline values: CDR1 SGHRS, CDR2 YFSETQ. Written as DNA, the CDR3 is TGCGCCAGCAGCTTAGGGGGCCAAGAATACGAGGCCCTCCACTTT. It specifies CASSLGGQEYEALHF.

This clonotype was observed many times. This chain links TRBV6-5 with TRBJ2-7, with D hard to call. Trimming pared 7 bases from V and 7 bases from J, leaving 20 bases between. CDR3 length: 14 amino acids. CDR1 MNHEY and CDR2 SVGAGI come from the germline V gene. For the CDR3, the DNA is TGTGCCAGCACTTCGAGACCTGATTACGAGGAGCAGTACTTC. Encoded protein: CASTSRPDYEEQYF.

J is TRBJ2-2 and V is TRBV4-1; D gene ambiguous. CDR3 length: 14 amino acids. V was clipped by 1 base and J by 2 bases, with 5 bases between them. From germline, CDR1 is MGHRA and CDR2 YSYEKL. The CDR3 coding sequence is TGCGCCAGCAGCCAAGTCCAAAACACCGGGGAGCTGTTTTTT. This codes for CASSQVQNTGELFF.

V usage is TRBV11-2 and J usage is TRBJ2-1; unclear D gene. The CDR3 totals 13 residues. V was shortened by 5 bases and J by 6 bases, with 11 bases between the two germline ends. Germline assignment: CDR1 SGHAT and CDR2 FQNNGV. This CDR3 reads CASSRWVSNEQFF. DNA of the CDR3: TGTGCCAGCAGCCGCTGGGTTAGCAATGAGCAGTTCTTC.

This clonotype appeared a few times. The chain couples TRBV9 to TRBJ2-7; possible D gene TRBD2, 5 bases. The V end lost 0 bases, the J end lost 2 bases, and 12 bases lay between the germline ends. The CDR3 loop spans 15 amino acids. Per germline, CDR1 SGDLS and CDR2 YYNGEE. CDR3 coding DNA: TGTGCCAGCAGCGTAGCCGAGGGCGGGCCCTACGAGCAGTACTTC. Protein product: CASSVAEGGPYEQYF.

This clonotype was seen a handful of times. The CDR3 does not close with the conserved phenylalanine or tryptophan, likely indicating a read error. The rearrangement uses TRBV7-2 and TRBJ2-5; maybe TRBD2 (7 bases). The V gene lost 5 bases and the J gene lost 4 bases, with 11 bases spanning the gap. Germline V gives CDR1 SGHTA, CDR2 FQGNSA. This CDR3 has 13 amino acids. In nucleotides, the CDR3 is TGTGCCAGCAGCAGGGGGAGGGTAGAGACCCAGTACTCC. Protein product: CASSRGRVETQYS.

In its sample, this clonotype was seen many times. This rearrangement joins TRBV2 to TRBJ1-5; 7 bases fit TRBD1. CDR3 length: 13 residues. Germline CDR1 SNHLY, CDR2 FYNNEI. With 6 bases clipped from V and 2 bases from J, the junction kept 1 base outside the gene matches. The CDR3: CASRDRGNQPQHF. The CDR3 DNA reads as TGTGCCAGCAGAGACAGGGGCAATCAGCCCCAGCATTTT.

This clonotype was recorded at least ten times. The J gene is TRBJ2-4, the V gene TRBV12-3 or TRBV12-4; maybe TRBD2 (5 bases). This CDR3 region has 16 residues. Trimming cost V 5 bases and J 0 bases, with 14 bases left between them. The CDR3 loop is CASSKSGLIAKNIQYF. Written as DNA, the CDR3 is TGTGCCAGCAGTAAAAGCGGCCTAATAGCCAAAAACATTCAGTACTTC.

In this sample, this clonotype turned up many times. V and J are TRBV12-3 or TRBV12-4 and TRBJ1-2; TRBD1 agrees at 7 bases. V lost 8 bases, J lost 13 bases, and 10 bases stayed unmatched. The CDR3 totals 11 residues. The CDR3 sequence: CASGTKGAGTF. The CDR3 bases are TGTGCCAGCGGGACAAAGGGGGCGGGCACCTTC.

This clonotype was detected only a few times. The V call is TRBV20-1, the J call TRBJ2-7; TRBD2 matches 8 bases. V trimming: 3 bases; J trimming: 7 bases; junction bases outside the gene matches: 8. Germline V CDR1 and CDR2: DFQATT, SNEGSKA (reference sequence). The CDR3 totals 13 residues. In nucleotides, the CDR3 is TGCAGTGCTAGCGGGAGGGGAACGGGAGAGCAGTACTTC. Translated: CSASGRGTGEQYF.

The rearrangement uses TRBV5-6 and TRBJ1-2, with a tentative D call TRBD1 (6 bases). The germline V gene has CDR1 SGHDT and CDR2 YYEEEE. The CDR3 is made up of 14 amino acids. Trimming removed 4 bases at V and 7 bases at J, with 17 bases between. The DNA of the CDR3 is TGTGCCAGCAGCCCCCAACAGGGAAGGTTTGGCTACACCTTC. This translates into CASSPQQGRFGYTF.

This clonotype showed up just a few times. V is TRBV28 and J is TRBJ2-1; 7 positions agree with TRBD2. Germline loops: CDR1 MDHEN, CDR2 SYDVKM. Trimming at V came to 5 bases and at J to 7 bases, leaving 5 bases not matched to a gene. This CDR3 region has 13 residues. The CDR3 spells CASSLYSGNEQFF. The CDR3 bases are TGTGCCAGCAGTCTTTATAGCGGGAATGAGCAGTTCTTC.

The V and J genes are TRBV29-1 and TRBJ2-7, with 9 bases aligning to TRBD1. Germline-derived CDR1 and CDR2 are SQVTM and ANQGSEA. The CDR3 has 12 amino acids. V dropped 6 bases and J dropped 5; count of bases not matched to a gene: 5. CDR3 amino acids: CSVQGALDEQYF. DNA for the CDR3: TGCAGCGTACAGGGGGCGCTTGACGAGCAGTACTTC.

In this sample, this clonotype turned up many times. This rearrangement joins TRBV6-1 to TRBJ1-2; 8 nucleotides agree with TRBD1. After removal of 5 bases from V and 7 bases from J, the junction contained 6 bases not matched to a gene. Germline loops: CDR1 MNHNS, CDR2 SASEGT. CDR3 length: 13 residues. CDR3 nucleotide sequence: TGTGCCAGCAGTCAACAGGGGGTTGGTGGCTACACCTTC. Its translation is CASSQQGVGGYTF.

This chain uses TRBV12-3 or TRBV12-4 with TRBJ2-7, with a tentative D call TRBD2 (5 bases). The CDR3 runs to 14 residues. Trimming removed 4 bases from V and 0 bases from J, with 10 bases in between. The CDR3 DNA is TGTGCCAGCAGTTGGACTGCCATCTCCTACGAGCAGTACTTC. Its protein is CASSWTAISYEQYF.

This clonotype was counted ten times or more. The V and J genes are TRBV20-1 and TRBJ2-1, with TRBD2 matching 7 bases. Germline CDR1 DFQATT, CDR2 SNEGSKA (reference sequence). V trimming: 6 bases; J trimming: 0 bases; junction bases outside the gene matches: 11. The CDR3 runs 16 residues. CDR3 bases: TGCAGTGCCCCAACAGGCGGGGGTTTCTCCTACAATGAGCAGTTCTTC. Its protein product is CSAPTGGGFSYNEQFF.

V is TRBV12-3 or TRBV12-4 and J is TRBJ2-5; D ambiguous. V dropped 8 bases and J dropped 0 bases, with 10 bases sitting between them. There are 13 residues in the CDR3. CDR3 sequence (DNA): TGTGCCAGCCTGGAGAGAAACCAAGAGACCCAGTACTTC. Protein product: CASLERNQETQYF.

This clonotype was seen only a few times. The chain is built from TRBV25-1 and TRBJ2-1; the match to TRBD1 covers 9 bases. The CDR3 totals 15 residues. V shed 5 bases, J shed 3 bases, and the junction held 5 bases outside the gene matches. CDR1 and CDR2 (germline): MGHDK, SYGVNS. The CDR3 DNA sequence: TGTGCCAGCAGTCCCCAGGGACAGGGCTACAATGAGCAGTTCTTC. Translation: CASSPQGQGYNEQFF. The entire variable domain, with the rest obtained from reference TRBV25-1 and TRBJ2-1, is as follows: EADIYQTPRYLVIGTGKKITLECSQTMGHDKMYWYQQDPGMELHLIHYSYGVNSTEKGDLSSESTVSRIRTEHFPLTLESARPSHTSQYLCASSPQGQGYNEQFFGPGTRLTVL.

In this sample, this clonotype turned up a few times. The rearrangement links TRBV11-2 to TRBJ2-1; 8 positions agree with TRBD1. Germline values: CDR1 SGHAT, CDR2 FQNNGV. V gave up 5 bases and J gave up 0 bases; unmatched junction bases: 6. The CDR3 loop spans 16 amino acids. The CDR3 loop reads CASSPLQGGSYNEQFF. CDR3 in DNA: TGTGCCAGCAGCCCCTTACAGGGGGGCTCCTACAATGAGCAGTTCTTC.